This is a list of T cell receptor beta chains from one sample in a study of T cells in localized non-small cell lung cancer. Data came from immunoSEQ multiplex PCR; TCRdb stores just in-frame clones and leaves some out. The sample holds tens of thousands of clones; about 80% are singletons and the top ten take over 4%. The sample consisted of peripheral blood mononuclear cells, taken before any cancer treatment. Every receptor here comes from a man between 40 and 70 years old with stage III lung adenocarcinoma. CDR3s include the opening cysteine and the closing phenylalanine or tryptophan. A D gene is named only where the DNA matches it firmly. Only part of the rows carry a size: once, few, many, or a class if the clone is expanded.

size,J,D,V,DNA,CDR3
.,TRBJ1-2,TRBD1,TRBV28,TGTGCCAGCAGCCTGGCGGACAGGGCCTATGGCTACACCTTC,CASSLADRAYGYTF
.,TRBJ1-3,.,TRBV11-2,TGTGCCAGCAGCCCGCTTGGGGAATCTGGAAACACCATATATTTT,CASSPLGESGNTIYF
.,TRBJ2-7,.,TRBV7-9,TGTGCCAGCAGCTTAGGAGACCATTGGGCCCTACTCGAGCAGTACTTC,CASSLGDHWALLEQYF
once,TRBJ2-2,TRBD1,TRBV10-3,TGTGCCACCTACACCTTCGACAGGGGTATCACCGGGGAGCTGTTTTTT,CATYTFDRGITGELFF
.,TRBJ2-3,.,TRBV5-4,TGTGCCAGCAGCTTGGTTTGGTTTTCAGATACGCAGTATTTT,CASSLVWFSDTQYF
.,TRBJ1-1,TRBD1,TRBV30,TGTGCCTGGACTTCTCTCCGGGACAGGGGACTTAGTCGGACTGAAGCTTTCTTT,CAWTSLRDRGLSRTEAFF
.,TRBJ2-1,.,TRBV10-3,TGTGCCATCAGTCGGGGAGTTAACAATGAGCAGTTCTTC,CAISRGVNNEQFF
.,TRBJ1-3,.,TRBV5-1,TGCGCCAGCAGCCGGACAGCCCGCGGCGGGGACACCATATATTTT,CASSRTARGGDTIYF
.,TRBJ2-3,.,TRBV19,TGTGCCATCAAGGGGGACGCGGCAGATACGCAGTATTTT,CAIKGDAADTQYF
.,TRBJ2-7,.,TRBV2,TGTGCCAGCAACCTAGACAGCCCCTACGAGCAGTACTTC,CASNLDSPYEQYF
.,TRBJ2-5,.,TRBV28,TGTGCCAGCAGTTTCGAACAGTCACAGGAAGAGACCCAGTACTTC,CASSFEQSQEETQYF
.,TRBJ1-4,.,TRBV29-1,TGCAGCGTTGGTCAGGGCGGTGAAAAACTGTTTTTT,CSVGQGGEKLFF
.,TRBJ2-3,TRBD2,TRBV30,TGTGCCTGGAGTGTAGGGACTAGCGGGAGCGGTACGCAGTATTTT,CAWSVGTSGSGTQYF
.,TRBJ1-3,.,TRBV15,TGTGCCACCAGAAATGACAAGAATCCCGGAAACACCATATATTTT,CATRNDKNPGNTIYF
.,TRBJ2-7,.,TRBV5-4,TGTGCCAGCAGCACCTCTGACGGCCACTACGAGCAGTACTTC,CASSTSDGHYEQYF
.,TRBJ1-4,.,TRBV5-1,TGCGCCAGCAGCTTGTTCGGGGTTAATGAAAAACTGTTTTTT,CASSLFGVNEKLFF
.,TRBJ1-2,.,TRBV6-6,TGTGCCAGCAGTTACGAAGGGTTAGCCGATGGCTACACCTTC,CASSYEGLADGYTF
.,TRBJ1-5,TRBD1,TRBV15,TGTGCCACCAGCGGAAAAGGGACAGGGCCAAATCAGCCCCAGCATTTT,CATSGKGTGPNQPQHF
.,TRBJ1-6,.,TRBV6-1,TGTGCCAGCAGTGTCGGGGAGGCCTATAATTCACCCCTCCACTTT,CASSVGEAYNSPLHF
.,TRBJ2-7,TRBD2,TRBV6-6,TGTGCCAGCAGCCCAGGGACTAGCGGGACACTCTCCGAGCAGTACTTC,CASSPGTSGTLSEQYF
once,TRBJ2-4,.,TRBV6-6,TGTGCCAGCAGAGATACAGTAGCCAAAAACATTCAGTACTTC,CASRDTVAKNIQYF
.,TRBJ1-2,.,TRBV2,TGTGCCAGCAGGGGGCAGGGGCGAGGCTATGGCTACACCTTC,CASRGQGRGYGYTF
.,TRBJ2-2,TRBD1,TRBV9,TGTGCCAGCAGCGTGACACAGGGGGCCGGGGAGCTGTTTTTT,CASSVTQGAGELFF
.,TRBJ2-2,.,TRBV6-6,TGTGCCAGCAGTTACTCGCGGGACACCGGGGAGCTGTTTTTT,CASSYSRDTGELFF
few,TRBJ1-2,TRBD1,TRBV5-6,TGTGCCAGCAGCTGGGAGGACAGGGGCTATGGCTACACCTTC,CASSWEDRGYGYTF
.,TRBJ2-5,TRBD2,TRBV28,TGTGCCAGCACCTCCTCAGCGGGACGGAAGACCCAGTACTTC,CASTSSAGRKTQYF
once,TRBJ2-2,.,TRBV18,TGTGCCAGCTCACAACGGGGGGCGCTGGACACCGGGGAGCTGTTTTTT,CASSQRGALDTGELFF
.,TRBJ2-1,.,TRBV9,TGTGCCAGCAGCGTAGAGTCCCGGGCTACCAATGAGCAGTTCTTC,CASSVESRATNEQFF
.,TRBJ1-5,TRBD1,TRBV6-1,TGTGCCAGCAACCGCCAGGGGGCAAGACAGCCCCAGCATTTT,CASNRQGARQPQHF